The clone carrying this TCR beta chain appeared once. The sample is drawn from a study of shared clonotypes between healthy human individuals. Study-level background: Ranging from 18 to 49 in age, donors were a couple of women and three men.

The germline V gene encodes CDR1 PRHDT and CDR2 FYEKMQ (reference sequence). The CDR3 runs to 14 residues. Trimming pared 4 bases from V and 4 bases from J, leaving 14 bases between. Libraries were prepared by immunoSEQ multiplex PCR; TCRdb keeps only in-frame clonotypes and omits some of them. Among some 790,000 clones listed, 55% to 80% were seen once. The chain employs TRBV13 and TRBJ2-7; the D gene is possibly TRBD1 (5 bases). The receptor was isolated from a woman in her 30s in good health. Sequencing used memory CD4+ T cells sorted from blood. Described subset: CD45RA-negative fraction. The CDR3 bases are TGTGCCAGCAGCTCCGTCAGACAGCTTTACGAGCAGTACTTC. This codes for CASSSVRQLYEQYF.